The 10 T cell receptor beta chains below come from one sample, sequenced in a study of preoperative IRX-2 immunotherapy in early breast cancer. Treatment: preoperative locoregional IRX-2 cytokine immunotherapy. The protocol was immunoSEQ multiplex PCR, while the TCRdb copy is restricted to in-frame clones and leaves out a portion. Of around 7,000 clones listed, 65% to 85% are singletons. This material consisted of tumor tissue, taken after IRX-2 immunotherapy. The receptors shown here come from a human donor with breast cancer.

This chain joins TRBV19 and TRBJ2-3, with D tentatively TRBD2 (5 bases). The CDR3 consists of 13 residues. Per germline, CDR1 LNHDA and CDR2 SQIVND (reference sequence). V lost 4 bases, J lost 5 bases, and 10 bases lay in between. This CDR3 reads CASSTNGIDTQYF. Written as DNA, the CDR3 is TGTGCCAGTAGTACAAACGGGATAGATACGCAGTATTTT.

This clone was observed once. CDR3 DNA: TGTGCCAGCAGCTTGGTAAGGAGACCGAACACTGAAGCTTTCTTT. It encodes CASSLVRRPNTEAFF. This chain links TRBV11-3 with TRBJ1-1; D gene ambiguous. Trimming stripped 3 bases from V and 1 base from J, with 12 bases between. Germline V CDR1 and CDR2: SGHNT, YENEEA. The CDR3 contains 15 residues.

The chain combines TRBV6-8 with TRBJ1-2; 8 bases align to TRBD1. This CDR3 has 15 amino acids. The V gene's germline CDR1 is MNHGY and CDR2 SAAAGT. J was trimmed by 4 bases and V by 2 bases; bases with no gene match: 6. DNA of the CDR3: TGTGCCAGCAGTTACGGCGGGACAGGACTCTATGGCTACACCTTC. Its protein product is CASSYGGTGLYGYTF.

Only one count was recorded for this clone. The sample carries other DNA sequences with the same CDR3. V is TRBV5-1 and J is TRBJ1-2; D call uncertain. V was clipped by 3 bases and J by 0 bases, with 9 bases between them. From germline, CDR1 is SGHRS and CDR2 YFSETQ. The CDR3 covers 14 residues. CDR3 amino acids: CASSSTAANYGYTF. In DNA form, the CDR3 reads TGCGCCAGCAGCTCAACGGCAGCTAACTATGGCTACACCTTC.

This rearrangement joins TRBV5-1 to TRBJ1-6; 7 positions match TRBD1. V lost 4 bases to trimming and J lost 6 bases; unmatched junction nucleotides: 7. In germline, CDR1 is SGHRS, CDR2 YFSETQ. The CDR3 contains 15 residues. The CDR3 DNA reads as TGCGCCAGCAGCCCCGGGACAGCCCTTAATTCACCCCTCCACTTT. It yields the protein CASSPGTALNSPLHF.

In its sample, this clone was seen a few times. The chain carries TRBV11-3 and TRBJ2-3, with D tentatively TRBD1 (6 bases). This CDR3 is 15 amino acids long. Trimming cost V 3 bases and J 6 bases, with 16 bases left between them. Looked up from germline, CDR1 is SGHNT and CDR2 is YENEEA. CDR3: CASSFSLDRLDTQYF. In DNA form, the CDR3 reads TGTGCCAGCAGCTTCTCCCTGGACAGATTGGATACGCAGTATTTT.

The CDR3 DNA sequence: TGTGCCAGTAGTATAGTCAAAAACTATGGCTACACCTTC. Translating it yields CASSIVKNYGYTF. The J gene is TRBJ1-2, the V gene TRBV19; D is uncertain. The CDR3 has 13 amino acids. Germline CDR1 reads LNHDA; CDR2 reads SQIVND (reference sequence). The ends were cut back, 1 base at V and 2 bases at J, with 5 bases in the middle.

The chain has TRBV6-8 and TRBJ2-1; D uncertain. The CDR3 is 15 amino acids. Looked up from germline, CDR1 is MNHGY and CDR2 is SAAAGT. V shed 4 bases and J shed 5 bases, with 15 bases lying between them. The CDR3 DNA reads as TGTGCCAGCAGTTCCCTCATACGGCTAGACAATGAGCAGTTCTTC. Residues: CASSSLIRLDNEQFF.

V is TRBV6-8 and J is TRBJ1-2; TRBD1 matches 9 bases. Germline CDR1 MNHGY, CDR2 SAAAGT. Trimming at V came to 2 bases and at J to 7 bases, leaving 5 bases not matched to a gene. The CDR3 loop spans 14 amino acids. CDR3 in DNA: TGTGCCAGCAGTTACCCCCAGGGACAGGGTGGCTACACCTTC. Translated, it gives CASSYPQGQGGYTF.

The V and J genes are TRBV6-7 and TRBJ2-6; D ambiguous. TRBV6-7 is identified as an open reading frame with a role that is uncertain. With 4 bases removed from V and 2 bases from J, the gap between germline ends came to 6 bases. The length of the CDR3 is 14 residues. CDR3 region: CASSFSTGANVLTF. The CDR3 DNA is TGTGCCAGCAGTTTCTCTACTGGGGCCAACGTCCTGACTTTC.